Described below is a single TCR beta chain sequence and its context. It has no known antigen specificity. Base quality data are lacking; no much larger clone is found one base away. Trimming at the junction amounts to 4 bases on V and 9 bases on J, and the germline ends lie 11 bases apart. CDR1 and CDR2 are drawn from the germline V gene: SGHRS, YFSETQ. The CDR3 measures 12 amino acids from cysteine to phenylalanine. The only DNA kept is the CDR3, 36 bases in frame from the first base. Sequencer: Illumina MiSeq. Genomic DNA from sorted T cell subsets was used as template for TCRbeta CDR3 amplification. The TCRbeta CDR3 region was amplified by multiplex PCR with 30 forward and 13 reverse primers. PCR products were purified with AMPure XP beads, then indices and adaptors were added in a second roughly 26-cycle PCR. Libraries were gel-purified using the QIAquick Gel Extraction Kit before sequencing. Per the source publication's procedure: FLASH was used to merge paired-end reads, and IgBLAST was used to align the merged reads to IMGT V, D and J germline references. Reads with below 70% alignment identity to germline references were discarded, and about 11,000,000 reads were retained study-wide. IMGT definitions were followed to assign CDR3 boundaries, reading frame and productivity. A highly-expanded clone was defined as any clone making up 1% or more of reads, and normalized Shannon entropy served as the measure of diversity. Unpaired two-tailed t-tests were used to test for differences in Shannon entropy between groups. The raw public data were reprocessed by TCRdb itself: fastp quality trimming at Q25, MiXCR clonotype calling, in-frame beta chains only. When rows share a CDR3 protein, they turn into one entry using the most common DNA and genes. TCRdb's processing, not the study's, gives the V and J calls here. This sample is represented by under 300,000 distinct CDR3 sequences; roughly 50% of them were singletons. Around 13% of the sample is taken by the ten largest.

The sample is drawn from a study of type 1 and type 2 diabetes patients (dated by TCRdb to 2016 to 2017). Regarding the research as a whole: Recruited in China, the cohort was made up of nine type 1 diabetes patients, four type 2 diabetes patients and about six nondiabetic controls. When approximately 22-cycle amplification was compared with approximately 25-cycle amplification, V gene usage looked similar, suggesting that primer efficiencies were similar and PCR bias was random. A total of 15 million to 20 million paired-end reads were generated across the whole study. Paired-end sequencing of TCRbeta libraries was performed on Illumina HiSeq 2000 or MiSeq instruments. The study profiled TCRbeta repertoires by high-throughput sequencing to compare type 1 diabetes, type 2 diabetes and nondiabetic individuals. Type 2 diabetes patients were used as a disease comparison group for the type 1 diabetes patients. Throughout the study, CD4 or CD8 MicroBeads on MACS columns were used to positively select CD4+ and CD8+ T cells from PBMCs. Paper-wide results and their limitations: The study groups were not matched for age and gender, which could bias interpretation. V and J gene usage patterns of type 2 diabetes and control samples were highly correlated, averaging about 0.97 between samples. Because only a limited number of T2D and control samples were sequenced, some T1D-only HECs might also appear in more T2D or control samples. In both CD4+ and CD8+ T cells, type 2 diabetes repertoires were highly diverse and significantly more diverse than type 1 diabetes repertoires. Few highly-expanded CD4+ clones, median one, were found in type 2 diabetes patients, accounting for a median about 4.1% of reads.

Every diabetic patient fulfilled standard classification criteria for type 1 or type 2 diabetes, and glucose and C-peptide were evaluated using WHO-recommended methods. Donors with other autoimmune diseases or infections within the previous four weeks were excluded. A ten-milliliter sample of peripheral blood was drawn from every participant. PBMCs were isolated with LymphoPrep density separation. The sequence was obtained from a man between 18 and 29 years old with type 2 diabetes. The sample was peripheral blood mononuclear cells (PBMCs). The sequence is built from TRBV5-1 and TRBJ2-1, with TRBD1 perhaps the D gene, on 5 matching bases. The CDR3 region reads CASSGRVAEQFF. The sequenced DNA: TGCGCCAGCAGCGGCAGGGTTGCTGAGCAGTTCTTC.